Presented here are 15 T cell receptor beta chains from one specimen sequenced in a study of post-analysis software for immune sequencing data. Findings and limits, study-wide: TRBV5-6, TRBV5-1 and TRBV20-1 were among about 5 TRBV segments more frequent in patients than controls.

These TCRs' antigens remain unknown. The TCR beta cDNA libraries carried unique molecular identifiers. TCRdb processed the PCR reads anew with MiXCR; each CDR3 protein has one entry. Counted here are roughly 870,000 distinct CDR3 sequences, approximately 53% occurring once; the ten biggest clones make up 4.6%. Sequenced input: blood. The receptors were gathered from a girl aged 5 to 17 with multiple sclerosis.

This clonotype showed up just once. The gene calls are TRBV7-9 and TRBJ1-1, with D perhaps TRBD1 (5 bases). Trimming took off 4 bases at V and 2 bases at J, with 8 bases between the two ends. The CDR3 spans 13 residues. Looked up from germline, CDR1 is SEHNR and CDR2 is FQNEAQ (reference sequence). The CDR3 DNA reads TGTGCCAGCAGCTCCGGGGCAAACACTGAAGCTTTCTTT. Amino acids: CASSSGANTEAFF. Supplemented by reference TRBV7-9 and TRBJ1-1, the full variable domain reads DTGVSQNPRHKITKRGQNVTFRCDPISEHNRLYWYRQTLGQGPEFLTYFQNEAQLEKSRLLSDRFSAERPKGSFSTLEIQRTEQGDSAMYLCASSSGANTEAFFGQGTRLTVV.

This clonotype was seen more than once but under ten times. The J gene is TRBJ2-3, the V gene TRBV7-9, with 7 bases matching TRBD1. Germline CDR1 SEHNR, CDR2 FQNEAQ (reference sequence). V gave up 4 bases and J gave up 6 bases; unmatched junction bases: 10. The length of the CDR3 is 15 residues. The CDR3 region has the DNA TGTGCCAGCAGCTACCGGGGAGCGACAGGGGATACGCAGTATTTT. It yields the protein CASSYRGATGDTQYF. Full variable domain (remainder filled in from reference TRBV7-9 and TRBJ2-3): DTGVSQNPRHKITKRGQNVTFRCDPISEHNRLYWYRQTLGQGPEFLTYFQNEAQLEKSRLLSDRFSAERPKGSFSTLEIQRTEQGDSAMYLCASSYRGATGDTQYFGPGTRLTVL.

The J gene is TRBJ1-4, the V gene TRBV7-9; TRBD1 is a possible D gene (5 bases). With 10 bases removed from V and 8 bases from J, the gap between germline ends came to 17 bases. CDR3 length: 13 residues. Germline V gene data show CDR1 as SEHNR and CDR2 as FQNEAQ (reference sequence). The CDR3 is CATGRAGREKLFF. In DNA form, the CDR3 reads TGTGCCACAGGGAGGGCGGGAAGAGAAAAACTGTTTTTT.

This clonotype was recorded a few times. The chain couples TRBV20-1 to TRBJ2-7; 8 positions match TRBD2. The CDR3 runs 14 residues. V lost 1 base and J lost 5; bases outside the gene matches: 7. Looked up from germline, CDR1 is DFQATT and CDR2 is SNEGSKA (reference sequence). The CDR3 region is CSARVPGLDHEQYF. The CDR3 DNA sequence: TGCAGTGCTAGAGTACCGGGACTAGACCACGAGCAGTACTTC.

A few counts support this clonotype. The chain recombines TRBV28 with TRBJ2-4; 7 bases agree with TRBD1. Trimming took 7 bases from V and 3 from J; bases not matched to a gene: 9. CDR3 size: 15 residues. Germline V CDR1 and CDR2: MDHEN, SYDVKM. The CDR3 region is CASIRSTGSKNIQYF. In nucleotides, the CDR3 is TGTGCCAGCATTCGGTCGACAGGGAGCAAAAACATTCAGTACTTC. The full variable domain, its missing parts supplied by reference TRBV28 and TRBJ2-4, is DVKVTQSSRYLVKRTGEKVFLECVQDMDHENMFWYRQDPGLGLRLIYFSYDVKMKEKGDIPEGYSVSREKKERFSLILESASTNQTSMYLCASIRSTGSKNIQYFGAGTRLSVL.

The rearrangement uses TRBV6-5 and TRBJ2-5; 8 nucleotides agree with TRBD2. Germline-derived CDR1 and CDR2 are MNHEY and SVGAGI. CDR3 length: 17 amino acids. V lost 0 bases to trimming and J lost 1 base; unmatched junction nucleotides: 7. DNA for the CDR3: TGTGCCAGCAGTTACTCGCCTAGCGGGTACCTCCAAGAGACCCAGTACTTC. This translates into CASSYSPSGYLQETQYF.

The gene calls are TRBV10-3 and TRBJ2-7, with TRBD1 identical over 7 bases. CDR1 ENHRY and CDR2 SYGVKD come from the germline V gene. The length of the CDR3 is 16 residues. V shed 3 bases, J shed 5 bases, and the junction held 13 bases outside the gene matches. The CDR3 coding sequence is TGTGCCATCAGTGATAGGGGGCTATCCCCCAACCACGAGCAGTACTTC. Encoded protein: CAISDRGLSPNHEQYF.

The rearrangement joins TRBV12-3 or TRBV12-4 to TRBJ1-5; 7 bases agree with TRBD1. V shed 3 bases and J 2 bases; nucleotides not matched to a gene: 4. The CDR3 is 15 residues long. CDR3 amino acids: CASSFNRGGNQPQHF. The CDR3 nucleotides read TGTGCCAGCAGTTTTAACAGGGGAGGCAATCAGCCCCAGCATTTT.

The chain has TRBV7-8 and TRBJ2-7; possibly TRBD2 for D (6 bases). The CDR3 contains 14 residues. V was trimmed by 3 bases and J by 3 bases, leaving 12 bases between them. The V gene's germline CDR1 is SGHVS and CDR2 FQNEAQ. In DNA, the CDR3 is TGTGCCAGCAGCTTGGGGGGACTGTACTACGAGCAGTACTTC. It specifies CASSLGGLYYEQYF.

This clonotype was counted a single time. V and J are TRBV10-3 and TRBJ2-3, with TRBD2 matching over 11 bases. J lost 3 bases, V lost 3 bases, and 5 bases had no gene match. The CDR3 is 16 amino acids. CDR1 is ENHRY and CDR2 is SYGVKD in the germline V gene. In DNA, the CDR3 is TGTGCCATCAGTGAACTAGCGGGGGATGGAACAGATACGCAGTATTTT. Its translation is CAISELAGDGTDTQYF.

The chain employs TRBV7-9 and TRBJ2-2; D remains ambiguous. Per the germline V gene, CDR1 is SEHNR and CDR2 is FQNEAQ (reference sequence). V was clipped by 1 base and J by 6 bases, with 9 bases between them. This CDR3 spans 14 amino acids. The chain's CDR3 is CASSLDLNAGELFF. The CDR3 DNA reads as TGTGCCAGCAGCTTAGACCTAAATGCCGGGGAGCTGTTTTTT.

This chain connects TRBV12-3 or TRBV12-4 to TRBJ2-7; 7 positions agree with TRBD1. CDR3 size: 14 residues. V gave up 5 bases and J gave up 3 bases; unmatched junction bases: 7. Here the CDR3 reads CASSPDRSYYEQYF. The DNA of the CDR3 is TGTGCCAGCAGTCCGGACAGGAGCTACTACGAGCAGTACTTC.

The V call is TRBV29-1, the J call TRBJ2-1; a possible D gene is TRBD1 (5 bases). The length of the CDR3 is 16 residues. Trimming took off 7 bases at V and 2 bases at J, with 21 bases between the two ends. CDR1 SQVTM and CDR2 ANQGSEA come from the germline V gene. CDR3 sequence (DNA): TGCAGCGCTACGACAGCCTCCGAAGGCGCCTACAATGAGCAGTTCTTC. Translated: CSATTASEGAYNEQFF.

The chain is built from TRBV19 and TRBJ1-4, with 9 bases identical to TRBD1. Germline CDR1 LNHDA, CDR2 SQIVND (reference sequence). The CDR3 totals 15 residues. With V trimmed by 5 bases and J by 0 bases, 1 base remained unmatched. CDR3 region: CASSRQGATNEKLFF. The DNA for the CDR3 is TGTGCCAGTAGTCGACAGGGGGCAACTAATGAAAAACTGTTTTTT.

The CDR3 DNA reads TGCAGTGCTAGAATGGGCGGGGGGGTATACAATGAGCAGTTCTTC. Translated, it gives CSARMGGGVYNEQFF. V and J are TRBV20-1 and TRBJ2-1, with 9 bases that match TRBD2. Trimming cost V 2 bases and J 4 bases; bases outside gene matches: 6. Germline loops: CDR1 DFQATT, CDR2 SNEGSKA (reference sequence). The CDR3 spans 15 residues.